The text below deals with one TCR beta chain. Its antigen is undetermined. This CDR3 comprises 16 residues. The germline CDR1 and CDR2 sequences are ENHRY and SYGVKD. This record belongs to a study of monozygotic twins with inflammatory bowel disease. Findings and limits, study-wide: Twin concordance left repertoire similarity unchanged, with limited power a possible explanation for this lack of difference.

Each UMI harboured a 6-nucleotide sample barcode and was appended via template switching. TCRdb reprocessed the 5' RACE reads, keeping one entry per CDR3 protein, no DNA. The table lists about 440,000 distinct CDR3 sequences. The sample taken for sequencing was blood. This chain joins TRBV10-3 and TRBJ2-7; the D gene TCRdb calls, TRBD1, cannot be checked with no DNA. The clonotype originates from a human donor with ulcerative colitis or Crohn's disease, or a healthy co-twin of an affected twin (not recorded which). CDR3 sequence reads: CAISGGGHQGNYEQYF.